The clone carrying this TCR beta chain is a singleton in its sample. What it binds is not known. These data originate in a study of cytotoxic CD8 clonotypes in ibrutinib-treated CLL. The study's findings and limits: Age-matched healthy donor levels were exceeded by baseline clonality, which tracked circulating CD8+ T-cell counts.

Assay used: immunoSEQ multiplex PCR; TCRdb lists only in-frame clones, some missing. The sample includes over 65,000 clones, approximately 70% seen only once; the top ten take under 6%. Cryopreserved PBMCs were the source of around 2 micrograms of genomic DNA, which went to TCR beta libraries. The CDR3 loop spans 12 amino acids. CDR1 and CDR2 from the germline V gene are SQVTM and ANQGSEA. The V gene lost 4 bases and the J gene lost 4 bases, with 9 bases spanning the gap. The TCR comes from a human donor with chronic lymphocytic leukemia. The V and J genes are TRBV29-1 and TRBJ2-3, with no clear D. This sample comprised PBMCs, obtained after 12 months of ibrutinib treatment. The CDR3 nucleotides are TGCAGCGTTGTTTTTGGTCCAGATACGCAGTATTTT. Protein sequence: CSVVFGPDTQYF.